This is a list of T cell receptor beta chains from one sample in a study of cytomegalovirus exposure and HLA in healthy donors. Profiled with immunoSEQ multiplex PCR; TCRdb holds only in-frame clones, not every one. The sample includes about 190,000 clones, 81% of them seen just once. Input material: PBMCs. The origin of the receptors is a middle-aged man in good health and CMV-seronegative. CDR3s leave out the opening cysteine and the closing phenylalanine or tryptophan. Each record gives: V gene, J gene, CDR3 protein.

v_gene: TRBV7-2
j_gene: TRBJ2-7
CDR3aa: ASSLARAGGAYEQY

v_gene: TRBV13
j_gene: TRBJ2-1
CDR3aa: ASSPRGAPYNEQF

v_gene: TRBV7-9
j_gene: TRBJ2-3
CDR3aa: ASSLWDRDEDTQY

v_gene: TRBV30
j_gene: TRBJ1-2
CDR3aa: AWSVGAGDRYGYT

v_gene: TRBV9
j_gene: TRBJ1-5
CDR3aa: ASSVDGGSNQPQH

v_gene: TRBV11-3
j_gene: TRBJ2-1
CDR3aa: ASSRAGQVFNEQF

v_gene: TRBV19
j_gene: TRBJ1-2
CDR3aa: ASRGESNGYT

v_gene: TRBV4-3
j_gene: TRBJ2-2
CDR3aa: ASSQVGVPGELF

v_gene: TRBV11-2
j_gene: TRBJ1-4
CDR3aa: ASSAPSPDTPVGEKLF

v_gene: TRBV15
j_gene: TRBJ2-1
CDR3aa: ATSRVRSTGQNEQF

v_gene: TRBV29-1
j_gene: TRBJ1-2
CDR3aa: SVQLSNYGYT

v_gene: TRBV7-9
j_gene: TRBJ2-2
CDR3aa: ASSPSGGGTGELF

v_gene: TRBV2
j_gene: TRBJ2-1
CDR3aa: ASLRDTYNEQF

v_gene: TRBV12-5
j_gene: TRBJ2-1
CDR3aa: ASGLATGGGIEQF

v_gene: TRBV7-8
j_gene: TRBJ1-3
CDR3aa: ASSSIRYSGNTIY

v_gene: TRBV7-9
j_gene: TRBJ1-2
CDR3aa: SIEGSVRLRDGYT

v_gene: TRBV19
j_gene: TRBJ2-2
CDR3aa: ASTKIDTNTGELF

v_gene: TRBV7-2
j_gene: TRBJ2-4
CDR3aa: ASSLGARTSGGGIQY